The 29 T cell receptor beta chains listed next were all sequenced from one sample in a study of sequential checkpoint blockade in melanoma. Clones were read by immunoSEQ multiplex PCR, and TCRdb kept only the in-frame ones, dropping some. The table lists approximately 10,000 clones, 70% to 80% of them singletons, with 10% in the top ten. Treatment meaning: randomized to nivolumab then ipilimumab (arm A) or the reverse (arm B). The sample was CD8+ T cells sorted from blood (inferred from file names), taken from a patient given nivolumab and ipilimumab in sequence. Receptors originate from a human donor with melanoma.

Points on this clone: This sample also contains other DNA sequences that code for the same CDR3. The chain carries TRBV9 and TRBJ2-1; 8 nucleotides align to TRBD2. The CDR3 covers 17 residues. The ends lost 2 bases at V and 9 bases at J; junction bases unmatched: 16. Germline V gives CDR1 SGDLS, CDR2 YYNGEE. The CDR3 region is CASSVSAGAQRGGEQFF. CDR3 in DNA: TGTGCCAGCAGCGTTTCAGCGGGAGCCCAACGGGGGGGTGAGCAGTTCTTC. The full variable domain, rest sourced from reference TRBV9 and TRBJ2-1, is DSGVTQTPKHLITATGQRVTLRCSPRSGDLSVYWYQQSLDQGLQFLIQYYNGEERAKGNILERFSAQQFPDLHSELNLSSLELGDSALYFCASSVSAGAQRGGEQFFGPGTRLTVL.

Only a few counts were recorded for this clone. The rearrangement links TRBV9 to TRBJ1-2; weak D call: TRBD1 (5 bases). Trimming removed 0 bases from V and 6 bases from J, with 15 bases in between. The CDR3 spans 15 residues. Germline CDR1 and CDR2: SGDLS and YYNGEE. CDR3 in DNA: TGTGCCAGCAGCGTAGATGGGGCACCGTCCAATGGCTACACCTTC. It yields the protein CASSVDGAPSNGYTF.

This clone was seen a few times. This chain links TRBV19 with TRBJ2-2, with 13 bases fitting TRBD2. CDR1 and CDR2 (germline): LNHDA, SQIVND (reference sequence). The length of the CDR3 is 15 residues. With V trimmed by 9 bases and J by 4 bases, 5 bases remained unmatched. The CDR3, as DNA: TGTGCCAGCCAAACTAGCGGGAGGGCCACCGGGGAGCTGTTTTTT. Translation: CASQTSGRATGELFF.

J is TRBJ1-1 and V is TRBV30; the D is unclear. CDR1 is GTSNPN and CDR2 is SVGIG in the germline V gene (reference sequence). Trimming removed 0 bases at V and 6 bases at J, with 11 bases between. This CDR3 is 13 amino acids long. The CDR3 here is CAWSVNEAAEAFF. CDR3 in DNA: TGTGCCTGGAGTGTAAATGAGGCTGCTGAAGCTTTCTTT.

This clone has more than one count but fewer than ten. J is TRBJ2-5 and V is TRBV2, with 8 positions matching TRBD1. J lost 4 bases, V lost 2 bases, and 6 bases had no gene match. Looked up from germline, CDR1 is SNHLY and CDR2 is FYNNEI. The CDR3 contains 15 residues. The CDR3 is CASSELARGRETQYF. The CDR3, as DNA: TGTGCCAGCAGTGAACTGGCCAGGGGGCGAGAGACCCAGTACTTC.

The V gene is TRBV29-1, the J gene TRBJ1-2; 9 bases match TRBD1. CDR1 is SQVTM, CDR2 ANQGSEA, per germline. The CDR3 is made up of 17 amino acids. Losses at the gene ends were 3 bases for V and 1 base for J; bases not matched to a gene: 12. The CDR3 loop is CSVEGQGIEGINYGYTF. The CDR3 DNA sequence: TGCAGCGTTGAGGGACAGGGAATCGAAGGAATTAACTATGGCTACACCTTC.

The V call is TRBV28, the J call TRBJ2-5; 10 bases are shared with TRBD2. Gene TRBJ2-7 matches the end of the DNA better, so the J call may be wrong. The V gene's germline CDR1 is MDHEN and CDR2 SYDVKM. The CDR3 covers 16 residues. CDR3 in amino acids: CASSPFSGRTLYEQYF. CDR3 DNA sequence: TGTGCCAGCAGTCCCTTTAGCGGGAGGACCCTCTACGAGCAGTACTTC.

The V and J genes are TRBV11-3 and TRBJ2-7; 8 nucleotides agree with TRBD1. V was clipped by 2 bases and J by 2 bases; unmatched bases: 5. The V gene's germline CDR1 is SGHNT and CDR2 YENEEA. This CDR3 comprises 15 residues. The CDR3 loop reads CASSLRTGLAYEQYF. The DNA of the CDR3 is TGTGCCAGCAGCTTACGGACAGGGTTAGCCTACGAGCAGTACTTC. Drawing the rest from reference TRBV11-3 and TRBJ2-7, the complete variable domain is EAGVVQSPRYKIIEKKQPVAFWCNPISGHNTLYWYLQNLGQGPELLIRYENEEAVDDSQLPKDRFSAERLKGVDSTLKIQPAELGDSAVYLCASSLRTGLAYEQYFGPGTRLTVT.

The rearrangement uses TRBV4-3 and TRBJ2-7, with TRBD2 matching 8 bases. The J segment lost 2 bases and the V segment lost 0 bases, leaving 6 bases of the junction unmatched. CDR3 length: 16 amino acids. Per the germline V gene, CDR1 is LGHNA and CDR2 is YSLEER. The DNA for the CDR3 is TGCGCCAGCAGCCAAGATCCAGCGGGGGCCCCCTACGAGCAGTACTTC. Translating gives CASSQDPAGAPYEQYF.

The chain employs TRBV9 and TRBJ2-3; D gene uncertain. This CDR3 is built from 14 residues. Germline V CDR1 and CDR2: SGDLS, YYNGEE. Deletions cut 6 bases from V and 4 bases from J, with 15 bases between. The CDR3 is CASNEMRFADTQYF. The CDR3 bases are TGTGCCAGCAACGAGATGAGGTTTGCAGATACGCAGTATTTT.

The CDR3 nucleotides are TGCAGCGCCGAGCTCCCCGCACTTGACAGGGTGCACGAGACCCAGTACTTC. Translating it yields CSAELPALDRVHETQYF. The chain has TRBV29-1 and TRBJ2-5, with 7 bases aligning to TRBD1. V dropped 7 bases and J dropped 5; count of bases not matched to a gene: 22. Germline V gene lookup returns CDR1 SQVTM and CDR2 ANQGSEA. The CDR3 is 17 residues long.

This clone was counted a single time. The V call is TRBV7-6, the J call TRBJ2-5; 14 bases align to TRBD2. The junction had 4 bases not matched to a gene; V was cut back by 7 bases and J by 3 bases. The V gene's germline CDR1 is SGHVS and CDR2 FNYEAQ. The CDR3 is 15 amino acids. The CDR3 DNA is TGTGCCAGCACCCCGGGACTAGCGGGAGAAGAGACCCAGTACTTC. It yields the protein CASTPGLAGEETQYF.

This clone has a handful of counts. V is TRBV4-2 and J is TRBJ1-2; 8 bases fit TRBD1. V shed 0 bases and J 4 bases; nucleotides not matched to a gene: 4. Germline V lookup: CDR1 LGHNA, CDR2 YNFKEQ. The CDR3 is 15 amino acids. CDR3 residues: CASSQDPGGFYGYTF. CDR3 coding DNA: TGTGCCAGCAGCCAAGATCCAGGGGGCTTCTATGGCTACACCTTC.

The V gene is TRBV4-1, the J gene TRBJ2-1; 9 bases align to TRBD2. There are 16 residues in the CDR3. Germline loops: CDR1 MGHRA, CDR2 YSYEKL. Germline trimming cut 1 base from V and 6 bases from J; bases unmatched to any gene: 7. CDR3 amino acids: CASSQGIAGVGNEQFF. The CDR3 DNA reads TGCGCCAGCAGCCAAGGCATAGCGGGAGTGGGCAATGAGCAGTTCTTC.

This clone turned up a few times. The chain is built from TRBV2 and TRBJ1-2; tentatively, D is TRBD1 (6 bases). The CDR3 runs 13 residues. Trimming cost V 6 bases and J 4 bases, with 12 bases left between them. Per the germline V gene, CDR1 is SNHLY and CDR2 is FYNNEI. CDR3 DNA sequence: TGTGCCAGCAGGGAACAGGGTGGCTATGGCTACACCTTC. This gives the protein CASREQGGYGYTF.

The CDR3 nucleotides read TGTGCCAGCAGCCAAGCGTCAACAGGGAATTCACCCCTCCACTTT. Amino acids: CASSQASTGNSPLHF. The chain carries TRBV4-2 and TRBJ1-6, with D maybe TRBD1 (6 bases). V lost 1 base and J lost 7, with 11 bases in between. The V gene's germline CDR1 is LGHNA and CDR2 YNFKEQ. This CDR3 has 15 amino acids.

The chain has TRBV27 and TRBJ2-2; the D gene is possibly TRBD1 (5 bases). CDR1 is MNHEY and CDR2 is SMNVEV in the germline V gene (reference sequence). The CDR3 extends over 17 amino acids. The germline V and J ends were trimmed by 4 bases and 0 bases, with 15 bases remaining between them. The CDR3 here is CASSSQGGSSNTGELFF. CDR3 nucleotides: TGTGCCAGCAGTTCCCAGGGTGGATCGTCGAACACCGGGGAGCTGTTTTTT.

The chain is built from TRBV27 and TRBJ2-5; D possibly corresponds to TRBD1 (6 bases). The assigned J gene may be wrong: the sequence end matches TRBJ2-7 better. CDR3 length: 15 amino acids. Germline CDR1 reads MNHEY; CDR2 reads SMNVEV (reference sequence). The chain's CDR3 is CASSLTQGYSYEQYF. The CDR3 DNA is TGTGCCAGCAGTTTAACGCAGGGGTACTCCTACGAGCAGTACTTC.

This clone has only one observation. The chain has TRBV27 and TRBJ2-1; 12 positions agree with TRBD1. CDR3 size: 15 residues. Per germline, CDR1 MNHEY and CDR2 SMNVEV (reference sequence). V lost 4 bases, J lost 6 bases, and 4 bases stayed unmatched. This CDR3 reads CASSYGTGGGNEQFF. CDR3 nucleotides: TGTGCCAGCAGTTACGGGACAGGGGGCGGCAATGAGCAGTTCTTC.

This clone appeared a single time. The chain carries TRBV5-6 and TRBJ2-4, with TRBD2 matching over 13 bases. The CDR3 contains 16 residues. V shed 4 bases and J 1 base; nucleotides not matched to a gene: 2. Germline V CDR1 and CDR2: SGHDT, YYEEEE. The CDR3 loop is CASSPGLAGAKNIQYF. In DNA, the CDR3 is TGTGCCAGCAGCCCGGGACTAGCGGGGGCCAAAAACATTCAGTACTTC.

This clone was picked up a small number of times. V usage is TRBV18 and J usage is TRBJ1-2; 8 bases map to TRBD1. The CDR3 runs to 14 residues. Germline values: CDR1 KGHSH, CDR2 LQKENI. The junction had 8 bases not matched to a gene; V was cut back by 3 bases and J by 8 bases. In DNA form, the CDR3 reads TGTGCCAGCTCACCGGTGGACAGGGTGTGGGGCTACACCTTC. Its translation: CASSPVDRVWGYTF.

The J gene is TRBJ2-7, the V gene TRBV2, with a tentative D call TRBD2 (6 bases). Germline CDR1 and CDR2: SNHLY and FYNNEI. This CDR3 region has 13 residues. Trimming removed 7 bases from V and 3 bases from J, with 13 bases in between. CDR3 nucleotides: TGTGCCAGCAAGGGGACTGGGGGCTACGAGCAGTACTTC. Protein: CASKGTGGYEQYF.

The CDR3 loop is CASSIASTGGDGYTF. The CDR3 nucleotides are TGTGCCAGTAGTATAGCCTCTACAGGGGGCGATGGCTACACCTTC. J is TRBJ1-2 and V is TRBV19; 9 bases agree with TRBD1. The CDR3 covers 15 residues. J lost 6 bases, V lost 1 base, and 6 bases had no gene match. The germline gives CDR1 LNHDA, CDR2 SQIVND (reference sequence).

This sequence joins TRBV4-2 and TRBJ2-7; tentative D call: TRBD2 (6 bases). V shed 2 bases and J shed 3 bases, with 20 bases lying between them. Germline CDR1 reads LGHNA; CDR2 reads YNFKEQ. This CDR3 contains 17 residues. The CDR3 here is CASSQTFSGVNHYEQYF. The CDR3 region has the DNA TGTGCCAGCAGCCAAACCTTTTCGGGGGTTAATCACTACGAGCAGTACTTC.

Only a few counts were recorded for this clone. The chain employs TRBV4-3 and TRBJ2-5, with 7 bases that match TRBD2. Germline V lookup: CDR1 LGHNA, CDR2 YSLEER. Germline trimming cut 0 bases from V and 4 bases from J; bases unmatched to any gene: 11. CDR3 size: 17 residues. CDR3 region: CASSQDLGGSPTETQYF. The CDR3 DNA is TGCGCCAGCAGCCAAGATTTGGGCGGGAGTCCAACAGAGACCCAGTACTTC.

This clone was seen more than once but under ten times. The J gene is TRBJ2-1, the V gene TRBV6-4; D not certain. The CDR3 totals 16 residues. The V end was cut by 6 bases, the J end by 0 bases, with 15 bases between. CDR1 is MRHNA, CDR2 SNTAGT, per germline. Here the CDR3 reads CASSAVLVSSYNEQFF. CDR3 coding DNA: TGTGCCAGCAGCGCTGTTCTAGTAAGCTCCTACAATGAGCAGTTCTTC.

This chain joins TRBV23-1 and TRBJ1-2; the D is unclear. TRBV23-1 has ORF status, its function being uncertain. V was cut by 5 bases and J by 2 bases, with 15 bases left in between. This CDR3 region has 15 residues. The CDR3 region is CASSSPKERNYGYTF. CDR3 coding DNA: TGCGCCAGCAGTTCACCTAAGGAGCGGAACTATGGCTACACCTTC.

This sequence joins TRBV4-2 and TRBJ1-1, with D hard to call. The CDR3 contains 14 residues. The germline CDR1 and CDR2 sequences are LGHNA and YNFKEQ. The germline V and J ends were trimmed by 5 bases and 4 bases, with 14 bases remaining between them. As DNA, the CDR3 is TGTGCCAGCAGCGGTCCCCATCATAGCACTGAAGCTTTCTTT. It yields the protein CASSGPHHSTEAFF.

The chain uses TRBV4-2 and TRBJ1-1; D is uncertain. Trimming shortened V by 0 bases and J by 1 base, and 6 bases separated the two germline ends. The CDR3 spans 14 residues. Germline-derived CDR1 and CDR2 are LGHNA and YNFKEQ. The CDR3 sequence is CASSQDGGNTEAFF. The CDR3, as DNA: TGTGCCAGCAGCCAAGATGGCGGGAACACTGAAGCTTTCTTT.